The rows below give T cell receptor beta chains drawn from one sample of a study of control samples from healthy donors and cancer patients. The protocol was immunoSEQ multiplex PCR, while the TCRdb copy is restricted to in-frame clones and leaves out a portion. This sample has over 85,000 clones, with about 90% found just once. Specimen: blood. All receptors derive from a woman in her late teens or twenties in good health. Both conserved end residues are part of each CDR3. The order of the fields is D gene, V gene, clone size, J gene, CDR3 protein, CDR3 DNA. D genes are given only for firm matches. Expanded clones get a size class; other rows say once, few or many, or leave the size out.

NA	TRBV19	NA	TRBJ2-3	CASSILGADTQYF	TGTGCCAGTAGTATTCTCGGAGCAGATACGCAGTATTTT
TRBD1	TRBV29-1	NA	TRBJ2-7	CSVPGRQGYEQYF	TGCAGCGTCCCCGGACGACAGGGCTACGAGCAGTACTTC
TRBD2	TRBV7-6	NA	TRBJ2-1	CASSRSGEGYNEQFF	TGTGCCAGCAGCCGCAGCGGGGAAGGCTACAATGAGCAGTTCTTC
NA	TRBV24-1	NA	TRBJ2-3	CATSDEGLQFTDTQYF	TGTGCCACCAGTGACGAAGGACTACAATTCACAGATACGCAGTATTTT
NA	TRBV3-1/TRBV3-2	NA	TRBJ1-4	CASSQLGMANEKLFF	TGTGCCAGCAGCCAACTGGGGATGGCTAATGAAAAACTGTTTTTT
TRBD1	TRBV6-5	NA	TRBJ1-2	CASRRQGAQGYTF	TGTGCCAGCAGGAGACAGGGGGCGCAGGGCTACACCTTC
NA	TRBV6-1	NA	TRBJ1-3	CASSDGTNSGNTIYF	TGTGCCAGCAGTGATGGGACTAACTCTGGAAACACCATATATTTT
NA	TRBV18	NA	TRBJ2-7	CASLGGSYEQYF	TGTGCCAGCTTGGGGGGCTCCTACGAGCAGTACTTC
TRBD1	TRBV3-1/TRBV3-2	NA	TRBJ1-3	CASSQPTGSLNTIYF	TGTGCCAGCAGCCAGCCGACAGGGAGTCTAAACACCATATATTTT
TRBD2	TRBV4-1	NA	TRBJ2-1	CASSFSGRVVDEQFF	TGCGCCAGCAGCTTCAGCGGGAGGGTGGTGGATGAGCAGTTCTTC
NA	TRBV19	NA	TRBJ1-1	CASSITGARSAFF	TGTGCCAGTAGTATCACGGGGGCACGATCCGCTTTCTTT
NA	TRBV11-2	NA	TRBJ1-2	CASSLWTEINYGYTF	TGTGCCAGCAGCTTATGGACAGAGATTAACTATGGCTACACCTTC
TRBD1	TRBV24-1	once	TRBJ2-4	CATSDNKGQGAFGIQYF	TGTGCCACCAGTGACAATAAGGGACAGGGGGCTTTTGGCATTCAGTACTTC
NA	TRBV27	NA	TRBJ1-1	CASSTGKDTEAFF	TGTGCCAGCAGTACCGGGAAAGACACTGAAGCTTTCTTT
TRBD1	TRBV12-3/TRBV12-4	NA	TRBJ1-2	CASRGQGRNGYTF	TGTGCCAGCAGGGGACAGGGTCGGAATGGCTACACCTTC
NA	TRBV9	NA	TRBJ2-5	CASSVGGTQETQYF	TGTGCCAGCAGCGTTGGGGGGACCCAAGAGACCCAGTACTTC
NA	TRBV6-2/TRBV6-3	NA	TRBJ2-1	CATSPGLGGHEQFF	TGTGCCACCAGTCCGGGACTAGGGGGCCATGAGCAGTTCTTC
NA	TRBV19	NA	TRBJ2-2	CASSEALNTGELFF	TGTGCCAGTAGTGAGGCACTGAACACCGGGGAGCTGTTTTTT